The next 14 T cell receptor beta chains were all read from a single sample in a study of PD-1 blockade in classical Hodgkin lymphoma. Each patient experienced a relapse that followed autologous stem cell transplantation, and brentuximab vedotin exposure varied. Produced via immunoSEQ multiplex PCR; TCRdb's table is partial and in-frame only. The data contain over 20,000 clones, about nine tenths of them singletons. The input for sequencing was peripheral blood mononuclear cells (PBMCs), taken at baseline. The origin of the receptors is a human donor with classical Hodgkin lymphoma.

This sequence joins TRBV6-6 and TRBJ1-6; D is uncertain. Germline-derived CDR1 and CDR2 are MNHNY and SVGAGI (reference sequence). CDR3 length: 13 residues. Trimming took off 7 bases at V and 9 bases at J, with 13 bases between the two ends. CDR3 DNA: TGTGCCAGCACCCTAGGGCAAGGTTCACCCCTCCACTTT. Translated: CASTLGQGSPLHF.

This clone was recorded a few times. V gene TRBV5-6 combines with J gene TRBJ1-5, with D uncertain. The CDR3 loop spans 14 amino acids. Germline V CDR1 and CDR2: SGHDT, YYEEEE. V lost 3 bases and J 8 bases, leaving 15 bases between the germline ends. The chain's CDR3 is CASSSGLFGEPQHF. The CDR3 nucleotides are TGTGCCAGCAGCTCTGGACTGTTTGGTGAGCCCCAGCATTTT.

This clone was seen a few times. The chain recombines TRBV5-1 with TRBJ2-2; tentative D call: TRBD2 (6 bases). The CDR3 covers 14 residues. CDR1 SGHRS and CDR2 YFSETQ come from the germline V gene. V gave up 0 bases and J gave up 5 bases, with 8 bases separating them. As DNA, the CDR3 is TGCGCCAGCAGCTTGGGACTAGAAACCGGGGAGCTGTTTTTT. This codes for CASSLGLETGELFF.

The J gene is TRBJ2-1, the V gene TRBV7-9; D may be TRBD2 (5 bases). Between the trimmed V and J ends, which lost 0 bases and 8 bases, there was a span of 8 bases. Germline V lookup: CDR1 SEHNR, CDR2 FQNEAQ (reference sequence). The CDR3 is 13 amino acids. CDR3 sequence: CASSLAGSHEQFF. Written as DNA, the CDR3 is TGTGCCAGCAGCTTAGCGGGGAGCCATGAGCAGTTCTTC.

The chain uses TRBV7-9 and TRBJ2-2; D is uncertain. V lost 2 bases to trimming and J lost 7 bases, with 14 bases between them. This CDR3 comprises 15 residues. CDR1 and CDR2 from the germline V gene are SEHNR and FQNEAQ (reference sequence). The CDR3 loop is CASSLSSERIGELFF. The CDR3 nucleotides are TGTGCCAGCAGCTTAAGTTCTGAAAGAATCGGGGAGCTGTTTTTT.

This clone came up once. This sample also contains other DNA sequences that code for the same CDR3. V and J are TRBV7-9 and TRBJ2-5; D not certain. The CDR3 sequence is 11 residues long. V shed 5 bases and J shed 4 bases, with 5 bases lying between them. The V gene's germline CDR1 is SEHNR and CDR2 FQNEAQ (reference sequence). CDR3 amino acids: CASSPLETQYF. The DNA for the CDR3 is TGTGCCAGCAGCCCCTTAGAGACCCAGTACTTC.

The V call is TRBV6-5, the J call TRBJ2-2; D is perhaps TRBD1 or TRBD2 (6 bases each). CDR1 is MNHEY, CDR2 SVGAGI, per germline. Trimming removed 7 bases at V and 6 bases at J, with 18 bases between. CDR3 length: 15 residues. The CDR3 DNA reads as TGTGCCAGCACAGGCGGGACATCAGTGGCCGGGGAGCTGTTTTTT. It encodes CASTGGTSVAGELFF.

The V call is TRBV18, the J call TRBJ2-5; 7 bases align to TRBD2. The ends lost 5 bases at V and 0 bases at J; junction bases unmatched: 6. The CDR3 consists of 15 residues. Per germline, CDR1 KGHSH and CDR2 LQKENI. Here the CDR3 DNA reads TGTGCCAGCTCATCTCTCGGGGGGAACCAAGAGACCCAGTACTTC. Its translation: CASSSLGGNQETQYF.

This rearrangement joins TRBV29-1 to TRBJ1-1; D possibly corresponds to TRBD1 (6 bases). Germline assignment: CDR1 SQVTM and CDR2 ANQGSEA. This CDR3 contains 14 residues. Trimming stripped 0 bases from V and 7 bases from J, with 15 bases between. CDR3 residues: CSVEELAGVGEAFF. The CDR3 DNA reads as TGCAGCGTTGAAGAGTTGGCAGGGGTTGGTGAAGCTTTCTTT.

The V and J genes are TRBV28 and TRBJ2-3; D gene uncertain. Trimming left V 4 bases short and J 2 bases short, with 7 bases between. The CDR3 is made up of 13 amino acids. Looked up from germline, CDR1 is MDHEN and CDR2 is SYDVKM. The CDR3 protein is CASSSGLTDTQYF. CDR3 DNA: TGTGCCAGCAGTTCCGGCCTCACAGATACGCAGTATTTT.

As DNA, the CDR3 is TGTGCCAGCAGCTTTTTGAAAAGGGGTGATTCACCCCTCCACTTT. Translation: CASSFLKRGDSPLHF. This rearrangement joins TRBV7-3 to TRBJ1-6; tentative D call: TRBD1 (5 bases). The V end lost 3 bases, the J end lost 8 bases, and 14 bases lay between the germline ends. CDR3 length equals 15 residues. Germline V gene lookup returns CDR1 SGHTA and CDR2 FQGTGA.

The chain uses TRBV11-2 and TRBJ2-1; no reliable D call. There are 15 residues in the CDR3. Looked up from germline, CDR1 is SGHAT and CDR2 is FQNNGV. Trimming shortened V by 2 bases and J by 12 bases, and 20 bases separated the two germline ends. DNA of the CDR3: TGTGCCAGCAGCTTATTCCCCCCGGTTCAGATAGGGCAGTTCTTC. It yields the protein CASSLFPPVQIGQFF.

The chain recombines TRBV11-3 with TRBJ2-1; 9 positions agree with TRBD1. The CDR3 covers 13 residues. With 5 bases clipped from V and 11 bases from J, the junction kept 7 bases outside the gene matches. Per germline, CDR1 SGHNT and CDR2 YENEEA. CDR3 in DNA: TGTGCCAGCAGCACACCGGGACAGGGTAAGCAGTTCTTC. Its protein product is CASSTPGQGKQFF.

This clone was seen a single time. The gene calls are TRBV6-6 and TRBJ2-1; D may be TRBD2 (6 bases). The CDR3 loop spans 15 amino acids. CDR1 and CDR2 from the germline V gene are MNHNY and SVGAGI (reference sequence). Trimming removed 4 bases from V and 9 bases from J, with 19 bases in between. DNA of the CDR3: TGTGCCAGCAGTTCTCCGGGACTGACGGTCGGTGAGCAGTTCTTC. It yields the protein CASSSPGLTVGEQFF.